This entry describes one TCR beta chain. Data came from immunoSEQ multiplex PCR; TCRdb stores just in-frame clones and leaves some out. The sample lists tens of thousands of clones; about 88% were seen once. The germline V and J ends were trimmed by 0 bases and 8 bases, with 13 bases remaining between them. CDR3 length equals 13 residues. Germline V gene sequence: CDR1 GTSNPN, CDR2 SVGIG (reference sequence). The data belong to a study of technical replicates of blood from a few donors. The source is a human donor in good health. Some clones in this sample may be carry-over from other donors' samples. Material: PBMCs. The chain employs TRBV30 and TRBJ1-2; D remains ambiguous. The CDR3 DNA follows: TGTGCCTGGAGTGTATACGGTAATACGGGCTACACCTTC. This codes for CAWSVYGNTGYTF. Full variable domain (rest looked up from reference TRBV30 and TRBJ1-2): SQTIHQWPATLVQPVGSPLSLECTVEGTSNPNLYWYRQAAGRGLQLLFYSVGIGQISSEVPQNLSASRPQDRQFILSSKKLLLSDSGFYLCAWSVYGNTGYTFGSGTRLTVV.